The 30 T cell receptor beta chains below come from one sample, sequenced in a study of blood T cells in healthy people across ages. Alongside a J-beta primer mix, a sample-barcoded 5' primer served in a second PCR lasting roughly 7 to 11 cycles. TCRdb reprocessed the 5' RACE reads with MiXCR, giving one entry per CDR3 protein. Of some 1.6 million distinct CDR3 sequences in the sample, roughly 32% were seen once. Sequencing used blood. Every receptor here comes from a woman aged 25 to 39 in good health.

This clonotype was counted a few times. Here the CDR3 DNA reads TGTGCCAGCAGCTCGGACCGGGGGCTCGAGCAGTACTTC. It specifies CASSSDRGLEQYF. This chain connects TRBV14 to TRBJ2-7; TRBD1 or TRBD2 may be the D gene (6 bases each). The CDR3 totals 13 residues. Germline V lookup: CDR1 SGHDN, CDR2 FVKESK. The V gene lost 5 bases and the J gene lost 6 bases, with 14 bases spanning the gap. Based on the CDR3 plus reference TRBV14 and TRBJ2-7, the full variable domain is EAGVTQFPSHSVIEKGQTVTLRCDPISGHDNLYWYRRVMGKEIKFLLHFVKESKQDESGMPNNRFLAERTGGTYSTLKVQPAELEDSGVYFCASSSDRGLEQYFGPGTRLTVT.

Only a few counts were recorded for this clonotype. This rearrangement joins TRBV4-2 to TRBJ2-7, with 8 bases lining up with TRBD2. Looked up from germline, CDR1 is LGHNA and CDR2 is YNFKEQ. CDR3 length equals 15 residues. V lost 1 base and J lost 0; bases outside the gene matches: 2. The CDR3: CASSQGSGASYEQYF. CDR3 nucleotides: TGTGCCAGCAGCCAAGGTAGCGGGGCCTCCTACGAGCAGTACTTC.

The rearrangement uses TRBV5-1 and TRBJ2-1, with TRBD1 as a possible D gene (6 bases). The CDR3 covers 13 residues. Trimming pared 0 bases from V and 8 bases from J, leaving 9 bases between. The germline gives CDR1 SGHRS, CDR2 YFSETQ. As DNA, the CDR3 is TGCGCCAGCAGCTTGGGACAGGAGGATGAGCAGTTCTTC. Its translation is CASSLGQEDEQFF.

J is TRBJ2-2 and V is TRBV5-1, with D maybe TRBD1 (5 bases). The germline V and J ends were trimmed by 0 bases and 0 bases, with 9 bases remaining between them. Germline V lookup: CDR1 SGHRS, CDR2 YFSETQ. This CDR3 has 16 residues. The chain's CDR3 is CASSLGDSANTGELFF. DNA of the CDR3: TGCGCCAGCAGCTTGGGCGACAGCGCGAACACCGGGGAGCTGTTTTTT.

The chain couples TRBV15 to TRBJ1-5, with no clear D. The germline V gene encodes CDR1 LNHNV and CDR2 YYDKDF (reference sequence). This CDR3 spans 17 amino acids. Trimming removed 1 base at V and 4 bases at J, with 17 bases between. The CDR3 here is CATSRGRELAGNQPQHF. The CDR3 DNA is TGTGCCACCAGCAGAGGACGGGAACTCGCGGGGAATCAGCCCCAGCATTTT. The complete variable domain, with remaining parts taken from reference TRBV15 and TRBJ1-5, reads DAMVIQNPRYQVTQFGKPVTLSCSQTLNHNVMYWYQQKSSQAPKLLFHYYDKDFNNEADTPDNFQSRRPNTSFCFLDIRSPGLGDTAMYLCATSRGRELAGNQPQHFGDGTRLSIL.

Only a few counts were recorded for this clonotype. The chain uses TRBV12-3 or TRBV12-4 and TRBJ2-3; the match to TRBD2 covers 7 bases. With 1 base clipped from V and 6 bases from J, the junction kept 4 bases outside the gene matches. The CDR3 has 14 residues. CDR3 protein: CASSLGRGKDTQYF. The CDR3 DNA is TGTGCCAGCAGTTTAGGGCGGGGGAAGGATACGCAGTATTTT.

The V call is TRBV12-3 or TRBV12-4, the J call TRBJ1-2, with D hard to call. This CDR3 spans 14 amino acids. V lost 7 bases and J lost 6, with 18 bases in between. The CDR3 DNA is TGTGCCAGCAATAACAGCCCCAGCGTAGATGGCTACACCTTC. This codes for CASNNSPSVDGYTF.

This clonotype was observed a handful of times. V gene TRBV20-1 combines with J gene TRBJ2-1; TRBD2 matches at 13 bases. This CDR3 has 15 amino acids. J gave up 2 bases and V 6 bases, and 4 bases lay outside the gene matches. CDR1 DFQATT and CDR2 SNEGSKA come from the germline V gene (reference sequence). The CDR3 protein is CSATLAGGTYNEQFF. As DNA, the CDR3 is TGCAGTGCGACACTAGCGGGAGGGACCTACAATGAGCAGTTCTTC.

Worth noting for this clonotype: This CDR3 is missing its conserved last phenylalanine or tryptophan, likely due to a read error. The rearrangement joins TRBV28 to TRBJ2-6; the match to TRBD1 covers 8 bases. The V gene end was trimmed by 3 bases and the J gene end by 0 bases; junction bases not matched to a gene: 10. The CDR3 runs to 19 residues. CDR1 and CDR2 from the germline V gene are MDHEN and SYDVKM. CDR3: CASSFRTGIGPSGANVLTC. The DNA for the CDR3 is TGTGCCAGCAGTTTCCGGACAGGGATCGGGCCCTCTGGGGCCAACGTCCTGACTTGC.

A few counts support this clonotype. The chain is built from TRBV28 and TRBJ2-7, with D tentatively TRBD1 (6 bases). Germline CDR1 MDHEN, CDR2 SYDVKM. V lost 5 bases and J lost 3, with 14 bases in between. The length of the CDR3 is 14 residues. The DNA for the CDR3 is TGTGCCAGCAGTCAGGGGCTCCTCTACTACGAGCAGTACTTC. Translation gives CASSQGLLYYEQYF.

The chain employs TRBV12-3 or TRBV12-4 and TRBJ1-4; D ambiguous. The CDR3 sequence is 13 residues long. V was trimmed by 4 bases and J by 4 bases, leaving 7 bases between them. The CDR3 loop reads CASSSRNNEKLFF. CDR3 DNA: TGTGCCAGCAGTTCCCGGAATAATGAAAAACTGTTTTTT.

This rearrangement joins TRBV7-6 to TRBJ1-5; D is unclear. The CDR3 has 15 amino acids. Germline V gene lookup returns CDR1 SGHVS and CDR2 FNYEAQ. The germline V and J ends were trimmed by 1 base and 2 bases, with 9 bases remaining between them. The CDR3 loop is CASSLGPLGNQPQHF. In DNA, the CDR3 is TGTGCCAGCAGCTTAGGGCCGTTAGGCAATCAGCCCCAGCATTTT.

This clonotype turned up a few times. J is TRBJ1-1 and V is TRBV29-1; 11 bases map to TRBD1. CDR1 SQVTM and CDR2 ANQGSEA come from the germline V gene. V was clipped by 7 bases and J by 6 bases; unmatched bases: 10. This CDR3 spans 14 amino acids. CDR3 nucleotides: TGCAGCGGCGGACAGGGGGCGCGAACCTCTGAAGCTTTCTTT. Its translation is CSGGQGARTSEAFF.

The chain couples TRBV7-9 to TRBJ2-7; D might be TRBD1 (6 bases). Looked up from germline, CDR1 is SEHNR and CDR2 is FQNEAQ (reference sequence). The CDR3 sequence is 15 residues long. The V end was cut by 6 bases, the J end by 3 bases, with 18 bases between. This CDR3 reads CASRPQGLGNYEQYF. DNA of the CDR3: TGTGCCAGCAGGCCACAGGGTTTGGGAAACTACGAGCAGTACTTC.

The chain couples TRBV7-2 to TRBJ2-3; TRBD1 matches at 9 bases. The junction had 7 bases not matched to a gene; V was cut back by 2 bases and J by 7 bases. Germline values: CDR1 SGHTA, CDR2 FQGNSA. The CDR3 extends over 15 amino acids. CDR3 coding DNA: TGTGCCAGCAGCTTAACGGGGACAGGGTTTAATACGCAGTATTTT. Protein product: CASSLTGTGFNTQYF. Looking up the rest from reference TRBV7-2 and TRBJ2-3 gives the full variable domain: GAGVSQSPSNKVTEKGKDVELRCDPISGHTALYWYRQSLGQGLEFLIYFQGNSAPDKSGLPSDRFSAERTGGSVSTLTIQRTQQEDSAVYLCASSLTGTGFNTQYFGPGTRLTVL.

This chain connects TRBV7-9 to TRBJ2-7, with 14 bases that match TRBD2. Germline V gene sequence: CDR1 SEHNR, CDR2 FQNEAQ (reference sequence). J was trimmed by 6 bases and V by 3 bases; bases with no gene match: 7. The CDR3 runs 16 residues. CDR3 DNA: TGTGCCAGCAGCTTCCCCGGGACTAGCGGGAGCGGCGAGCAGTACTTC. Protein product: CASSFPGTSGSGEQYF.

This rearrangement joins TRBV13 to TRBJ2-7, with a possible D match to TRBD1 (6 bases). The CDR3 has 16 residues. From germline, CDR1 is PRHDT and CDR2 FYEKMQ (reference sequence). V was shortened by 3 bases and J by 11 bases, with 26 bases between the two germline ends. CDR3 DNA sequence: TGTGCCAGCAGCTTGACACGCCGGGTAAGGGGGAAGAGCGAGTACTTC. It encodes CASSLTRRVRGKSEYF.

As regards this clonotype: A read error may be the cause here, since a much bigger clone is one base away. V gene TRBV28 combines with J gene TRBJ2-1; the match to TRBD2 covers 8 bases. Germline-derived CDR1 and CDR2 are MDHEN and SYDVKM. V dropped 6 bases and J dropped 8; count of bases not matched to a gene: 9. The CDR3 length is 14 residues. DNA of the CDR3: TGTGCCAGCAGCCCGCTCGGGAGGGAAGATGAGCAGTTCTTC. This codes for CASSPLGREDEQFF.

The J gene is TRBJ1-4, the V gene TRBV30, with TRBD1 as a possible D gene (5 bases). Germline loops: CDR1 GTSNPN, CDR2 SVGIG (reference sequence). Trimming pared 3 bases from V and 8 bases from J, leaving 19 bases between. CDR3 length: 15 amino acids. CDR3 DNA: TGTGCCTGGAGCGACTCCCGGGGAAGGGGAGAAAAACTGTTTTTT. Its translation is CAWSDSRGRGEKLFF.

The rearrangement links TRBV15 to TRBJ2-3, with D uncertain. This CDR3 has 15 amino acids. Germline-derived CDR1 and CDR2 are LNHNV and YYDKDF (reference sequence). V was trimmed by 1 base and J by 5 bases, leaving 13 bases between them. This CDR3 reads CATSRGVAAQDTQYF. The DNA for the CDR3 is TGTGCCACCAGCAGAGGGGTCGCCGCACAAGATACGCAGTATTTT.

This clonotype has only a few counts. V is TRBV7-9 and J is TRBJ1-1; a weak D match, TRBD1 (5 bases). The CDR3 runs to 14 residues. Germline lookup yields CDR1 SEHNR and CDR2 FQNEAQ (reference sequence). The germline V and J ends were trimmed by 1 base and 6 bases, with 12 bases remaining between them. The CDR3, as DNA: TGTGCCAGCAGCTTAGACATCCTGGGGGCTGAAGCTTTCTTT. Encoded protein: CASSLDILGAEAFF.

J is TRBJ1-2 and V is TRBV11-2; D ambiguous. V was pared by 11 bases and J by 2 bases, with 15 bases between. Per germline, CDR1 SGHAT and CDR2 FQNNGV. The CDR3 covers 13 residues. The chain's CDR3 is CASQRERNYGYTF. DNA of the CDR3: TGTGCCTCCCAACGGGAAAGAAACTATGGCTACACCTTC.

The sample holds a few counts of this clonotype. The J gene is TRBJ2-1, the V gene TRBV4-1, with 7 bases fitting TRBD1. V shed 0 bases, J shed 9 bases, and the junction held 8 bases outside the gene matches. The CDR3 has 15 amino acids. Germline V CDR1 and CDR2: MGHRA, YSYEKL. CDR3 coding DNA: TGCGCCAGCAGCCAAGAAAGCAGGGGGTTGACTGAGCAGTTCTTC. Protein product: CASSQESRGLTEQFF.

This clonotype has just a few counts. J is TRBJ2-7 and V is TRBV6-5; D may be TRBD1 (6 bases). V was cut by 8 bases and J by 2 bases, with 10 bases left in between. Germline V gene sequence: CDR1 MNHEY, CDR2 SVGAGI. This CDR3 contains 12 residues. As DNA, the CDR3 is TGTGCCAGCGCACAGGGACCCTACGAGCAGTACTTC. It translates to CASAQGPYEQYF.

This clonotype has a handful of counts. The gene calls are TRBV7-2 and TRBJ2-1, with 13 positions matching TRBD2. CDR1 and CDR2 from the germline V gene are SGHTA and FQGNSA. V was pared by 0 bases and J by 11 bases, with 7 bases of the junction left unmatched. This CDR3 comprises 16 residues. The CDR3 DNA reads as TGTGCCAGCAGCTTAGCCTTGAGACTAGCGGGGGGCCAGCAGTTCTTC. This encodes CASSLALRLAGGQQFF.

This clonotype showed up just a few times. The V call is TRBV20-1, the J call TRBJ1-6; D is ambiguous. The V end lost 2 bases, the J end lost 5 bases, and 13 bases lay between the germline ends. Germline CDR1 DFQATT, CDR2 SNEGSKA (reference sequence). This CDR3 has 15 amino acids. CDR3 region: CSARLVGVNNSPLHF. The CDR3 DNA is TGCAGTGCTAGACTAGTGGGAGTAAATAATTCACCCCTCCACTTT.

This sequence joins TRBV7-8 and TRBJ1-3, with D perhaps matching TRBD1 (6 bases). This CDR3 has 14 amino acids. V gave up 4 bases and J gave up 5 bases, with 12 bases separating them. Germline loops: CDR1 SGHVS, CDR2 FQNEAQ. The CDR3 protein is CASSSGARRNTIYF. CDR3 bases: TGTGCCAGCAGCTCGGGGGCTCGTAGAAACACCATATATTTT.

The chain carries TRBV5-4 and TRBJ2-1; D is unclear. Germline loops: CDR1 SGHNT, CDR2 YYREEE (reference sequence). V lost 0 bases, J lost 9 bases, and 10 bases lay in between. The CDR3 loop spans 13 amino acids. This CDR3 is CASSLATPGEQFF. The CDR3, as DNA: TGTGCCAGCAGCTTGGCCACCCCGGGTGAGCAGTTCTTC. Full variable domain (remainder filled in from reference TRBV5-4 and TRBJ2-1): ETGVTQSPTHLIKTRGQQVTLRCSSQSGHNTVSWYQQALGQGPQFIFQYYREEENGRGNFPPRFSGLQFPNYSSELNVNALELDDSALYLCASSLATPGEQFFGPGTRLTVL.

In this sample, this clonotype turned up a few times. This CDR3 is CSVPGVNTEAFF. The CDR3 DNA reads as TGCAGCGTGCCGGGGGTGAACACTGAAGCTTTCTTT. The rearrangement uses TRBV29-1 and TRBJ1-1, with a weak D call TRBD1 (5 bases). CDR1 SQVTM and CDR2 ANQGSEA come from the germline V gene. V lost 6 bases, J lost 0 bases, and 8 bases lay in between. CDR3 size: 12 residues.

This clonotype was detected only a few times. The rearrangement links TRBV5-1 to TRBJ2-1; 10 nucleotides line up with TRBD2. V shed 3 bases, J shed 5 bases, and the junction held 5 bases outside the gene matches. The CDR3 has 15 residues. Germline-derived CDR1 and CDR2 are SGHRS and YFSETQ. The CDR3 sequence: CASSSPSGSDNEQFF. The CDR3 nucleotides are TGCGCCAGCAGCTCACCTAGCGGGAGTGACAATGAGCAGTTCTTC.